This T cell receptor (beta chain) came from a study of cytomegalovirus exposure and HLA in healthy donors. Study as a whole: In an early release, HLA-typed donors contributed about 79 million unique TCR sequences. Study-wide points: HLA-A and HLA-B allele assignments for most subjects were reportedly predicted accurately using TCR beta sequences.

PCR used 60 Vbeta primers and 13 Jbeta primers. Original analysis: Approximately 86 million unique TCR beta chains, 9 million to 14 million shared, were counted in a later analysis. The repertoire was sequenced with immunoSEQ multiplex PCR; TCRdb's copy has only in-frame clones and lacks some. D and trimming come from the DNA, and the V and J calls and clone size come from that table. The repertoire includes more than 85,000 clones, under 85% of them detected once, and 6.1% sits in the top ten. CDR3 length: 15 amino acids. CDR1 is SGHAT, CDR2 FQNNGV, per germline. Between the trimmed V and J ends, which lost 5 bases and 4 bases, there was a span of 18 bases. A remark on this clone: The target antigen is unknown.

V is TRBV11-2 and J is TRBJ2-7; perhaps TRBD1 as D (5 bases). This clonotype originated in a man between 18 and 29 years old in good health and CMV-seronegative. Sequencing input: PBMCs. CDR3 DNA sequence: TGTGCCAGCAGCCGTTTGTGGACACCCGATTACGAGCAGTACTTC. Amino acids: CASSRLWTPDYEQYF. Full variable domain (rest looked up from reference TRBV11-2 and TRBJ2-7): EAGVAQSPRYKIIEKRQSVAFWCNPISGHATLYWYQQILGQGPKLLIQFQNNGVVDDSQLPKDRFSAERLKGVDSTLKIQPAKLEDSAVYLCASSRLWTPDYEQYFGPGTRLTVT.